Sequencing of this T cell receptor beta chain was carried out in a study of blood T cells in healthy people across ages (dated by TCRdb to 2014 to 2015). Regarding the complete study: In model experiments, template switching captured about one uniquely barcoded TCR beta cDNA molecule for every two T cells. Using deep sequencing normalized with unique cDNA molecular identifiers, the study measured how TCR beta repertoire diversity changes with age. The donors were split into four age groups: young (average around 15 years), middle-aged (around 37), aged (62) and long-lived (roughly 86). Using the same blood draw, the study looked at two additional independent replicas of 1 million unique cDNA reads for two donors, one aged 18 to 30 and the other aged 80 or older.

Points the paper makes about the study in general: Since profiling was done on bulk unsorted PBMCs, naive and antigen-experienced compartments could not be conclusively compared. The percentage of naive T cells measured by flow cytometry correlated strongly with observed TCR beta diversity. As age increased, observed TCR beta diversity per million T cells dropped in a roughly linear way, and a significant reduction was already evident by age 40. Estimates of total diversity based on one million sequenced T cells were considered lower bounds and underestimates. Because donor CMV infection status was unknown, age-related changes in expanded clonotypes were potentially confounded. Compared with the aged group, more naive CD4+ T cells, fewer expanded clones and increased TCR diversity were shown by the long-lived group, suggesting age selection.

On this clonotype itself: Its specific antigen is unknown. No clone much larger than this one lies a single base away; base qualities are absent.

The donors were about 40 Caucasian individuals from Russia, aged 6 to 90 years, who were systemically healthy. Ten milliliters of peripheral blood were drawn from each donor into EDTA-treated Vacutainer tubes. Ficoll-Paque density-gradient centrifugation was used to isolate PBMCs, with at least 6 million per sample. Trizol reagent was used to extract total RNA from the PBMCs, yielding at least 5 micrograms per sample. Naive CD45RAhigh/CD27high T cell percentages were measured by flow cytometry on a PBMC aliquot from every donor. Library method: 5' RACE. The sequencer listed for this sample is Illumina HiSeq 2500. A second PCR of roughly 6 to 12 cycles was run with a J-beta primer mix and a sample-barcoded 5' primer. A unique molecular identifier was introduced onto each TCR beta cDNA molecule by a template-switch 5' adaptor carrying 12 random nucleotides. Each sample yielded at least 3 million CDR3-containing paired-end reads. First-strand cDNA was synthesized from all RNA with the Mint cDNA synthesis kit, primed by a TRBC-specific oligonucleotide. Following uracil-DNA glycosylase treatment, a first 18-cycle PCR with universal primers M1SS and BC2_uni_R was performed on all cDNA. Per the authors' processing: Each sample was normalized by randomly selecting 1 million high-quality reads, each carrying a distinct molecular identifier. Instead of being binned into consensus sequences, reads with shared molecular identifiers were discarded. CDR3 identification, clonotype clustering and error correction used MiTCR with a Q25 quality threshold and the strictest error-elimination algorithm. A nonparametric unseen species model using Euler transformation provided a lower-bound estimate of total TCR beta diversity. Clones were called with MiXCR by TCRdb after fastp trimmed the public reads at Q25, and only in-frame beta chains were retained. Every CDR3 protein is listed once, alongside the most common genes and DNA of its rows. What appears here as the V and J calls and clone size reflects TCRdb's work, not the paper's. The sample table lists some 800,000 distinct CDR3 sequences, around a quarter of them with a count of one. The top ten hold around 3.6% of the sample.

CDR3 length: 14 amino acids, cysteine to phenylalanine. Here the CDR3 DNA is all that survives: 42 bases in frame from base 1. Reading the germline V gene gives CDR1 SNHLY and CDR2 FYNNEI. These data were likewise used in another study, on T cells of mothers and their children. As the second paper documents: The donors were nine systemically healthy Caucasian individuals, made up of three mothers and their six children. cDNA synthesis used all of the extracted RNA, with roughly 1.5 ug of RNA in each 15 ul reaction. In the second PCR, the M1S primer introduced both the sample barcodes and 2-4 random nucleotides. More than 8 million TCR beta CDR3 reads were obtained from each mother, and some 3.3 million reads were obtained from each child. In both related and unrelated pairs, thymic selection shapes the output of TCR recombination in a similar way, with inherited differences having only a minor effect. Normalized repertoire overlap in related mother-child pairs was always slightly higher than in unrelated mother-child pairs, but the difference was never significant. Persistent microchimeric T cell clones were not detected, at a sensitivity of around 100 clones per million clonotypes. Deep NGS was used in the study to compare the TCR beta repertoires of mothers and children and to look for features that separate related mother-child pairs from unrelated individuals. Mothers averaged about 40 +/- 4 years of age and children averaged around 11 +/- 4 years. After adapters were ligated using NEBNext reagents, the libraries underwent 100+100 nt paired-end sequencing on an Illumina HiSeq 2000. To prevent cross-contamination, the mother and child libraries were prepared a month apart and were sequenced in separate runs. Between about 500,000 and 2,300,000 distinct TCR beta clonotypes were identified per donor. Naive TCR beta clonotypes were estimated from low-frequency clonotypes matched to each donor's FACS-determined naive share, without sorting.

This sequence originates from a boy between 10 and 17 years old in good health. The sequence joins TRBV2 to TRBJ2-5; the D call is possibly TRBD1 or TRBD2, each sharing 5 bases. Gene TRBJ2-7 matches the end of the DNA better, so the J call may be wrong. The sequencing input was blood. The CDR3 is CASRGVGETSEQYF. The DNA sequence is as follows: TGTGCCAGCAGGGGGGTGGGAGAAACCTCCGAGCAGTACTTC.